Presented here are 14 T cell receptor beta chains from one specimen sequenced in a study of blood T cells in healthy people across ages. A second roughly 6 to 12 cycle PCR used barcoded and J-beta primers. TCRdb reprocessed the 5' RACE reads via MiXCR and lists one record per CDR3 protein. The sample lists over 1.5 million distinct CDR3 sequences; about 50% were seen once. The sample was blood. The receptors were sampled from a woman in her thirties or forties in good health.

V and J are TRBV10-2 and TRBJ2-1; the match to TRBD1 covers 7 bases. The CDR3 loop spans 15 amino acids. Germline CDR1 and CDR2: WSHSY and SAAADI. V trimming: 6 bases; J trimming: 5 bases; junction bases outside the gene matches: 10. This CDR3 reads CASSHRGNIDNEQFF. The CDR3 bases are TGCGCCAGCAGCCACAGGGGCAACATAGACAATGAGCAGTTCTTC.

This clonotype was recorded only once. The chain employs TRBV20-1 and TRBJ1-1; the D is unclear. CDR3 length: 14 amino acids. Germline V gene lookup returns CDR1 DFQATT and CDR2 SNEGSKA (reference sequence). The CDR3 is CSALDLMVDTEAFF. The DNA of the CDR3 is TGCAGCGCCTTGGACCTCATGGTGGACACTGAAGCTTTCTTT.

CDR3 nucleotide sequence: TGTGCCAGCAGCCTATTCAGGGGGGGAGACCAAGAGACCCAGTACTTC. It encodes CASSLFRGGDQETQYF. The rearrangement joins TRBV7-9 to TRBJ2-7; D could derive from TRBD1 or TRBD2 (7 bases each). The tail of the sequence fits TRBJ2-5 better, so the J call may be wrong. The CDR3 runs 16 residues. CDR1 SEHNR and CDR2 FQNEAQ come from the germline V gene (reference sequence).

CDR3 sequence (DNA): TGTGCCAGCAGAGATGGGGGGGGGAGCAATCAGCCCCAGCATTTT. Translating gives CASRDGGGSNQPQHF. V and J are TRBV28 and TRBJ1-5; D is possibly TRBD1 (5 bases). Germline-derived CDR1 and CDR2 are MDHEN and SYDVKM. The CDR3 length is 15 residues. V lost 6 bases, J lost 1 base, and 13 bases lay in between. Together with reference TRBV28 and TRBJ1-5, the CDR3 gives the full variable domain: DVKVTQSSRYLVKRTGEKVFLECVQDMDHENMFWYRQDPGLGLRLIYFSYDVKMKEKGDIPEGYSVSREKKERFSLILESASTNQTSMYLCASRDGGGSNQPQHFGDGTRLSIL.

The chain joins TRBV11-1 to TRBJ2-4, with 9 nucleotides matching TRBD1. Germline V CDR1 and CDR2: SGHAT, FQDESV (reference sequence). The CDR3 runs 16 residues. Germline trimming cut 2 bases from V and 1 base from J; bases unmatched to any gene: 3. CDR3 sequence: CASSLQQGAAKNIQYF. CDR3 in DNA: TGTGCCAGCAGCTTACAACAGGGGGCCGCCAAAAACATTCAGTACTTC. Full variable domain (remainder filled in from reference TRBV11-1 and TRBJ2-4): EAEVAQSPRYKITEKSQAVAFWCDPISGHATLYWYRQILGQGPELLVQFQDESVVDDSQLPKDRFSAERLKGVDSTLKIQPAELGDSAMYLCASSLQQGAAKNIQYFGAGTRLSVL.

This rearrangement joins TRBV28 to TRBJ2-7; D perhaps matches TRBD1 (6 bases). The germline V gene has CDR1 MDHEN and CDR2 SYDVKM. Trimming left V 5 bases short and J 6 bases short, with 20 bases between. CDR3 size: 15 residues. In nucleotides, the CDR3 is TGTGCCAGCAGTCTTCGGCAGGGGCGCCCTTCCGAGCAGTACTTC. Translating gives CASSLRQGRPSEQYF.

There are a few counts of this clonotype. The V gene is TRBV29-1, the J gene TRBJ2-3; either TRBD1 or TRBD2 may supply D (6 bases each). V was pared by 5 bases and J by 4 bases, with 22 bases between. Germline CDR1 is SQVTM and CDR2 is ANQGSEA. This CDR3 comprises 16 residues. The CDR3 region has the DNA TGCAGCGTTTTGGGTGTGGTCAGGGGAGGCGCAGATACGCAGTATTTT. It codes for CSVLGVVRGGADTQYF.

This clonotype was seen only a few times. The chain employs TRBV20-1 and TRBJ2-7; the match to TRBD2 covers 10 bases. From germline, CDR1 is DFQATT and CDR2 SNEGSKA (reference sequence). This CDR3 is 12 amino acids long. J gave up 7 bases and V 5 bases, and 5 bases lay outside the gene matches. CDR3 in amino acids: CSAPASGGEQYF. The CDR3 DNA sequence: TGCAGTGCTCCGGCTAGCGGGGGTGAGCAGTACTTC.

This clonotype has a handful of counts. The chain recombines TRBV5-1 with TRBJ2-5; 7 positions agree with TRBD1. J gave up 3 bases and V 6 bases, and 11 bases lay outside the gene matches. In germline, CDR1 is SGHRS, CDR2 YFSETQ. The CDR3 runs to 15 residues. The DNA of the CDR3 is TGCGCCAGCAACTGGGCCGGGACAGTAAAAGAGACCCAGTACTTC. It specifies CASNWAGTVKETQYF.

This clonotype was seen a handful of times. The CDR3 region has the DNA TGCAGCGTCTCCGGTAGCGGGGGAAACAATGAGCAGTTCTTC. Its translation is CSVSGSGGNNEQFF. The chain uses TRBV29-1 and TRBJ2-1, with 9 nucleotides matching TRBD2. This CDR3 contains 14 residues. Germline CDR1 SQVTM, CDR2 ANQGSEA. J was trimmed by 5 bases and V by 6 bases; bases with no gene match: 8.

This clonotype was counted only a few times. J is TRBJ2-4 and V is TRBV7-2; weak D call: TRBD2 (6 bases). Trimming shortened V by 0 bases and J by 4 bases, and 10 bases separated the two germline ends. The CDR3 spans 15 residues. Germline loops: CDR1 SGHTA, CDR2 FQGNSA. CDR3 protein: CASSLAGLIKNIQYF. CDR3 nucleotides: TGTGCCAGCAGCTTAGCTGGACTAATTAAAAACATTCAGTACTTC.

This rearrangement joins TRBV20-1 to TRBJ2-1; D not resolved. V was clipped by 0 bases and J by 0 bases, with 12 bases between them. Germline V gives CDR1 DFQATT, CDR2 SNEGSKA (reference sequence). This CDR3 contains 16 residues. The CDR3 reads CSARDLGRSSYNEQFF. The DNA for the CDR3 is TGCAGTGCTAGAGATCTCGGCCGGAGCTCCTACAATGAGCAGTTCTTC.

The V gene is TRBV2, the J gene TRBJ2-7; perhaps TRBD1 as D (5 bases). V dropped 2 bases and J dropped 4 bases, with 12 bases sitting between them. The CDR3 length is 14 residues. The germline V gene encodes CDR1 SNHLY and CDR2 FYNNEI. The CDR3 nucleotides read TGTGCCAGCAGTGAACACAGGAGAGGATACGAGCAGTACTTC. This sequence encodes CASSEHRRGYEQYF. The variable domain in full, completed from reference TRBV2 and TRBJ2-7, reads EPEVTQTPSHQVTQMGQEVILRCVPISNHLYFYWYRQILGQKVEFLVSFYNNEISEKSEIFDDQFSVERPDGSNFTLKIRSTKLEDSAMYFCASSEHRRGYEQYFGPGTRLTVT.

V gene TRBV6-4 combines with J gene TRBJ2-3; 8 nucleotides align to TRBD2. J lost 2 bases, V lost 3 bases, and 7 bases had no gene match. The CDR3 extends over 16 amino acids. Germline CDR1 and CDR2: MRHNA and SNTAGT. The CDR3 sequence is CASSEVAGGLTDTQYF. For the CDR3, the DNA is TGTGCCAGCAGTGAGGTGGCGGGGGGACTCACAGATACGCAGTATTTT.